The 15 T cell receptor beta chains in this list originate from one sample, sequenced in a study of brain T cells in children with intractable seizures. Sequenced by immunoSEQ multiplex PCR; TCRdb stores in-frame clones only, minus some. The sample contains around 70,000 clones, 85% to 95% of which appear only once. Source: peripheral blood, taken at surgery. These receptor sequences come from a boy in the first two years of life with tuberous sclerosis and intractable seizures.

The J gene is TRBJ1-2, the V gene TRBV13; no clear D gene. V was cut by 0 bases and J by 2 bases, with 10 bases left in between. This CDR3 has 15 amino acids. CDR1 is PRHDT and CDR2 is FYEKMQ in the germline V gene (reference sequence). CDR3 bases: TGTGCCAGCAGCTTAGGAGTGGGCCCCAACTATGGCTACACCTTC. Protein sequence: CASSLGVGPNYGYTF.

This clone appeared a single time. The rearrangement uses TRBV7-2 and TRBJ2-1; 12 bases line up with TRBD2. This CDR3 has 14 amino acids. V shed 1 base, J shed 9 bases, and the junction held 1 base outside the gene matches. The V gene's germline CDR1 is SGHTA and CDR2 FQGNSA. In DNA, the CDR3 is TGTGCCAGCAGCTTAGGGGGACTAGCGGGTGAGCAGTTCTTC. Protein: CASSLGGLAGEQFF.

This clone was counted between two and nine times. CDR3 nucleotides: TGTGCCACCAGTGATTTGGACACCTACGAGCAGTACTTC. Its protein product is CATSDLDTYEQYF. The chain is built from TRBV24-1 and TRBJ2-7; D call uncertain. Germline V gene data show CDR1 as KGHDR and CDR2 as SFDVKD. V shed 0 bases and J shed 2 bases, with 4 bases lying between them. The length of the CDR3 is 13 residues.

This rearrangement joins TRBV7-2 to TRBJ2-1; no firm D call. The CDR3 spans 15 residues. From germline, CDR1 is SGHTA and CDR2 FQGNSA. V was clipped by 3 bases and J by 0 bases, with 9 bases between them. The CDR3 DNA follows: TGTGCCAGCAGCTTTACCTTGAGCTCCTACAATGAGCAGTTCTTC. It is translated as CASSFTLSSYNEQFF.

The chain is built from TRBV19 and TRBJ1-1; D is undetermined. CDR3 size: 13 residues. CDR1 is LNHDA, CDR2 SQIVND, per germline (reference sequence). The V end was cut by 3 bases, the J end by 7 bases, with 12 bases between. This CDR3 reads CASSMSLLDEAFF. Here the CDR3 DNA reads TGTGCCAGTAGTATGTCTCTTTTGGATGAAGCTTTCTTT. Together with reference TRBV19 and TRBJ1-1, the CDR3 gives the full variable domain: DGGITQSPKYLFRKEGQNVTLSCEQNLNHDAMYWYRQDPGQGLRLIYYSQIVNDFQKGDIAEGYSVSREKKESFPLTVTSAQKNPTAFYLCASSMSLLDEAFFGQGTRLTVV.

J is TRBJ1-1 and V is TRBV2, with D tentatively TRBD1 (6 bases). The V gene lost 3 bases and the J gene lost 6 bases, with 14 bases spanning the gap. The germline V gene encodes CDR1 SNHLY and CDR2 FYNNEI. The CDR3 sequence is 14 residues long. The CDR3: CASSDDWGAPEAFF. CDR3 DNA sequence: TGTGCCAGCAGTGATGATTGGGGGGCCCCTGAAGCTTTCTTT.

The V and J genes are TRBV3-1 (or the pseudogene TRBV3-2) and TRBJ2-7; D uncertain. From germline, CDR1 is LGHDT and CDR2 YNNKEL (reference sequence). The CDR3 is 14 residues long. Trimming cost V 0 bases and J 2 bases, with 8 bases left between them. CDR3 sequence reads: CASSQEGFTYEQYF. The CDR3 nucleotides are TGTGCCAGCAGCCAAGAGGGGTTTACCTACGAGCAGTACTTC.

The table lists this clone with a count of one. CDR3 nucleotide sequence: TGTGCCAGCAGCTCGGGGCGCACGGTTTACGAGCAGTACTTC. Translating gives CASSSGRTVYEQYF. The gene calls are TRBV5-6 and TRBJ2-7; perhaps D is TRBD1 or TRBD2 (5 bases each). The CDR3 is made up of 14 amino acids. Between the trimmed V and J ends, which lost 3 bases and 4 bases, there was a span of 14 bases. Germline lookup yields CDR1 SGHDT and CDR2 YYEEEE.

The chain combines TRBV30 with TRBJ1-1, with D unclear. Per the germline V gene, CDR1 is GTSNPN and CDR2 is SVGIG (reference sequence). The CDR3 sequence is 12 residues long. Trimming took off 4 bases at V and 0 bases at J, with 6 bases between the two ends. CDR3 amino acids: CAWILLNTEAFF. DNA of the CDR3: TGTGCCTGGATTTTATTGAACACTGAAGCTTTCTTT.

The J gene is TRBJ2-7, the V gene TRBV6-1, with 7 bases aligning to TRBD2. There are 14 residues in the CDR3. V was clipped by 2 bases and J by 2 bases; unmatched bases: 3. CDR1 is MNHNS, CDR2 SASEGT, per germline. CDR3: CASSERGVAYEQYF. The CDR3 DNA reads TGTGCCAGCAGTGAACGGGGGGTGGCCTACGAGCAGTACTTC.

V gene TRBV2 combines with J gene TRBJ2-3; TRBD1 aligns across 7 bases. Per the germline V gene, CDR1 is SNHLY and CDR2 is FYNNEI. After removal of 2 bases from V and 4 bases from J, the junction contained 0 bases not matched to a gene. CDR3 size: 13 residues. The CDR3 reads CASSEQGADTQYF. The CDR3 bases are TGTGCCAGCAGTGAACAGGGGGCAGATACGCAGTATTTT.

The chain carries TRBV6-5 and TRBJ2-2; 7 bases line up with TRBD1. CDR1 is MNHEY and CDR2 is SVGAGI in the germline V gene. The length of the CDR3 is 16 residues. J was trimmed by 2 bases and V by 2 bases; bases with no gene match: 5. CDR3 coding DNA: TGTGCCAGCAGTTACATGGGGACAGAAAACACCGGGGAGCTGTTTTTT. Amino acid sequence: CASSYMGTENTGELFF.

CDR3 in DNA: TGTGCCAGCAGCTCTTGGGACCGAGATAGCAATCAGCCCCAGCATTTT. It encodes CASSSWDRDSNQPQHF. This chain connects TRBV7-2 to TRBJ1-5; D is possibly TRBD1 (5 bases). Germline CDR1 reads SGHTA; CDR2 reads FQGNSA. V dropped 4 bases and J dropped 0 bases, with 13 bases sitting between them. CDR3 length: 16 residues.

This chain connects TRBV29-1 to TRBJ1-1, with no clear D. Germline CDR1 is SQVTM and CDR2 is ANQGSEA. V gave up 3 bases and J gave up 1 base, with 6 bases separating them. This CDR3 has 12 residues. CDR3 loop: CSVDAENTEAFF. The DNA of the CDR3 is TGCAGCGTTGACGCGGAGAACACTGAAGCTTTCTTT.

The chain joins TRBV6-5 to TRBJ2-2; D is undetermined. This CDR3 is built from 16 residues. Trimming pared 0 bases from V and 5 bases from J, leaving 13 bases between. The germline gives CDR1 MNHEY, CDR2 SVGAGI. CDR3: CASSYSNNRATGELFF. The CDR3 DNA sequence: TGTGCCAGCAGTTACTCTAACAACCGGGCTACCGGGGAGCTGTTTTTT.